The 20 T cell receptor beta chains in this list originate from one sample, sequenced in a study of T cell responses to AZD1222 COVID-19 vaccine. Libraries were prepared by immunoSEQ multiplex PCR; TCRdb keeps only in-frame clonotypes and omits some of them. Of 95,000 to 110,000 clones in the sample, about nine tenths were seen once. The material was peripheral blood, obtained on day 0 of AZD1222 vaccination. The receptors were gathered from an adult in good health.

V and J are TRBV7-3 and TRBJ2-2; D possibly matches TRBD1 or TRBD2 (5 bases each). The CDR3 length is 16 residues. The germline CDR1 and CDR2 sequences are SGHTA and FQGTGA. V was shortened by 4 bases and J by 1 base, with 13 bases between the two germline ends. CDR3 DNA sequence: TGTGCCAGCAGCTCGGGACCCCACGGGAACACCGGGGAGCTGTTTTTT. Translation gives CASSSGPHGNTGELFF.

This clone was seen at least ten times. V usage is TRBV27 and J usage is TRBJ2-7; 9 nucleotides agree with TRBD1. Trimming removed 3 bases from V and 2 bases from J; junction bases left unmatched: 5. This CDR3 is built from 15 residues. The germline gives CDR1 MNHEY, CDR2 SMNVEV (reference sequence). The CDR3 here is CASSLAGQGPYEQYF. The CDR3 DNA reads TGTGCCAGCAGTTTGGCGGGACAGGGTCCCTACGAGCAGTACTTC.

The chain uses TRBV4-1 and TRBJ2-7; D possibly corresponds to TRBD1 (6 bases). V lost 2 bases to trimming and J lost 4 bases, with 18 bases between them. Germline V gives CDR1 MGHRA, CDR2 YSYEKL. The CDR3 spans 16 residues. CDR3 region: CASSQLGTRSFYEQYF. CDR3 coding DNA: TGCGCCAGCAGCCAACTCGGGACAAGAAGTTTTTACGAGCAGTACTTC.

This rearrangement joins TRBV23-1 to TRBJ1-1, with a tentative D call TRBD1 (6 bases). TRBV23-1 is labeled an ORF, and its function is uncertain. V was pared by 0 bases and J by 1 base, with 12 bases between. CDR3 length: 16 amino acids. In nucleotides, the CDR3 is TGCGCCAGCAGTCAATCGGTCAACAGGGAGAACACTGAAGCTTTCTTT. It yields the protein CASSQSVNRENTEAFF.

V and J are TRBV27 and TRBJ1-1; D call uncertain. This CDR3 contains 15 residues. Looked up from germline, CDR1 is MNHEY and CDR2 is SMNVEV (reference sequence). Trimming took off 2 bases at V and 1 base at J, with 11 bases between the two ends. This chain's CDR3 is CASSLMNPSNTEAFF. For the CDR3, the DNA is TGTGCCAGCAGTTTAATGAACCCCTCGAACACTGAAGCTTTCTTT.

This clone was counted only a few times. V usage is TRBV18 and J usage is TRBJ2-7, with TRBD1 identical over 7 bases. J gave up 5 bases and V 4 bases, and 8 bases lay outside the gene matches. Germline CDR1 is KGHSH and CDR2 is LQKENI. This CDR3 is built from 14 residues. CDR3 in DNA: TGTGCCAGCTCACATCTTGACAGGGCCGACGAGCAGTACTTC. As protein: CASSHLDRADEQYF.

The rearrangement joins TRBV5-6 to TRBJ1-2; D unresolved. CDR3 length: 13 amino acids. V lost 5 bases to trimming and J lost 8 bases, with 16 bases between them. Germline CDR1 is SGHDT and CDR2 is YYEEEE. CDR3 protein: CASRIRWDPGYTF. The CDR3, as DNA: TGTGCCAGCAGGATCAGATGGGATCCCGGCTACACCTTC.

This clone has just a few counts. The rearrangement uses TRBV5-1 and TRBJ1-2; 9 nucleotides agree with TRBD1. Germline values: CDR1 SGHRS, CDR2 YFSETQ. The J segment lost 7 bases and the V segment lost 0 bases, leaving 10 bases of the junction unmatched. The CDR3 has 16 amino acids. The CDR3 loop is CASSLARDRVSAGYTF. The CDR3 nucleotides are TGCGCCAGCAGCTTGGCCCGGGACAGGGTTTCTGCTGGCTACACCTTC.

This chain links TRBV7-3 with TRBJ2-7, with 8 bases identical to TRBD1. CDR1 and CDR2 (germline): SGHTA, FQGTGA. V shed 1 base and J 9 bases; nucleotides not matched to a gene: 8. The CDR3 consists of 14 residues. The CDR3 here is CASSLNGQGQRQYF. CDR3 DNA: TGTGCCAGCAGCTTAAACGGACAGGGCCAGCGGCAGTACTTC.

This CDR3 reads CASSVEANYGYTF. CDR3 sequence (DNA): TGTGCCAGCAGCGTAGAAGCAAACTATGGCTACACCTTC. The chain recombines TRBV9 with TRBJ1-2; D not certain. CDR3 length equals 13 residues. The germline V gene has CDR1 SGDLS and CDR2 YYNGEE. The germline V and J ends were trimmed by 0 bases and 2 bases, with 5 bases remaining between them.

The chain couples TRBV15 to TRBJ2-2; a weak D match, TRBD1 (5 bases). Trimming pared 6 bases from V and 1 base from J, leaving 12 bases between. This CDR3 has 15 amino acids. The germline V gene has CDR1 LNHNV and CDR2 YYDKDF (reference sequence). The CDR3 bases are TGTGCCACCAGGGCCCCCGACAGGAACACCGGGGAGCTGTTTTTT. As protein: CATRAPDRNTGELFF.

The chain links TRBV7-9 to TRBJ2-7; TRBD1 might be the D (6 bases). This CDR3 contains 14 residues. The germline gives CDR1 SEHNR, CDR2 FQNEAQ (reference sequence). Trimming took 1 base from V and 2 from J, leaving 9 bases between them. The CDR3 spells CASSLGGRTYEQYF. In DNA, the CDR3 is TGTGCCAGCAGCTTAGGGGGGCGGACCTACGAGCAGTACTTC.

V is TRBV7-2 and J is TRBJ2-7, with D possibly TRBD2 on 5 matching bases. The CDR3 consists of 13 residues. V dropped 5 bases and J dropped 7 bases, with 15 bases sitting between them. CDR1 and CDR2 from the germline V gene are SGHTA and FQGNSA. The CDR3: CASSPRVEREQYF. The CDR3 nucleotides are TGTGCCAGCAGCCCTAGGGTGGAGCGGGAGCAGTACTTC.

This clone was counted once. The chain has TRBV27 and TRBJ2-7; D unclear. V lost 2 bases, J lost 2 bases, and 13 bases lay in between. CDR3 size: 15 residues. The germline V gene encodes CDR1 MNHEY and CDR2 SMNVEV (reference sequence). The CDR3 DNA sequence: TGTGCCAGCAGTTTAGCCCAGCCCACTCCCTACGAGCAGTACTTC. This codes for CASSLAQPTPYEQYF.

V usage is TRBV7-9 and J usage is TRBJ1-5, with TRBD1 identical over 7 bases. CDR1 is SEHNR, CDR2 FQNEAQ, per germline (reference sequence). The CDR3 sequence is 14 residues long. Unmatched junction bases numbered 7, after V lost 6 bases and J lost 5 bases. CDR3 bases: TGTGCCAGCAGTTATACAGGGGCTCATCAGCCCCAGCATTTT. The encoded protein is CASSYTGAHQPQHF.

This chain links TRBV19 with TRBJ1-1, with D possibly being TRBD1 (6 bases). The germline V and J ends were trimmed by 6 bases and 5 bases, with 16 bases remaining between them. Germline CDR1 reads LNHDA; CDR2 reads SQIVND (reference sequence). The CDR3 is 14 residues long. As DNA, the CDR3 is TGTGCCAGTAGATTGGTGGGGGCATCAACTGAAGCTTTCTTT. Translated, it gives CASRLVGASTEAFF.

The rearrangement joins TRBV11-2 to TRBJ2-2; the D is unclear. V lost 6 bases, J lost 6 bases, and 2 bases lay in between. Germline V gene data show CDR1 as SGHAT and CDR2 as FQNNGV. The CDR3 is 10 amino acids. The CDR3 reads CASRPGELFF. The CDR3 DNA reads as TGTGCCAGCAGGCCCGGGGAGCTGTTTTTT.

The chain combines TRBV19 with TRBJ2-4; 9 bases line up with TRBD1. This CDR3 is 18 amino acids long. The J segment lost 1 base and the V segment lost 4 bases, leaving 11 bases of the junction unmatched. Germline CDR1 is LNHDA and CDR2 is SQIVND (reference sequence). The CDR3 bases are TGTGCCAGTAGTAAAGGGACAGGGACCAGTAGGGCCAAAAACATTCAGTACTTC. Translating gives CASSKGTGTSRAKNIQYF. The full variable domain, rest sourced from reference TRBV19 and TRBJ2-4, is DGGITQSPKYLFRKEGQNVTLSCEQNLNHDAMYWYRQDPGQGLRLIYYSQIVNDFQKGDIAEGYSVSREKKESFPLTVTSAQKNPTAFYLCASSKGTGTSRAKNIQYFGAGTRLSVL.

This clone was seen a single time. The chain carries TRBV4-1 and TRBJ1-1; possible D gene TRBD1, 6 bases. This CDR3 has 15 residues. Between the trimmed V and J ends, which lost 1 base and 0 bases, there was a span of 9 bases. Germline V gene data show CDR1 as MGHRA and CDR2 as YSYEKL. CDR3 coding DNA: TGCGCCAGCAGCCAAGTTCAGGGGCTGAACACTGAAGCTTTCTTT. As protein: CASSQVQGLNTEAFF.

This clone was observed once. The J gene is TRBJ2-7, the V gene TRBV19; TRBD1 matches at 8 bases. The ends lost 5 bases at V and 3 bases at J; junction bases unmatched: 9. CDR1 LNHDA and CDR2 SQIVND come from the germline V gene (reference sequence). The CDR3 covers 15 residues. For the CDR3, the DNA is TGTGCCAGTAGTCGACAGGGGCCCCTCCACTACGAGCAGTACTTC. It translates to CASSRQGPLHYEQYF.